One and the same sample provided the 16 T cell receptor beta chains below, sequenced in a study of T cell changes during pregnancy in multiple sclerosis. The method was immunoSEQ multiplex PCR; TCRdb's version includes in-frame clones alone and lacks a portion of them. The repertoire holds 11,000 or so clones, with roughly 94% as singletons. Here the sequenced sample was CD4+ T cells from peripheral blood mononuclear cells, taken before pregnancy. These receptors originate from a female donor with multiple sclerosis, enrolled in a pregnancy study.

The genes are TRBV6-1 and TRBJ2-5; D remains ambiguous. The germline V and J ends were trimmed by 2 bases and 1 base, with 5 bases remaining between them. From germline, CDR1 is MNHNS and CDR2 SASEGT. CDR3 length: 13 amino acids. Written as DNA, the CDR3 is TGTGCCAGCAGTGAAAGCCCCCAAGAGACCCAGTACTTC. Protein product: CASSESPQETQYF.

This chain links TRBV2 with TRBJ1-5; TRBD1 is a possible D gene (6 bases). Between the trimmed V and J ends, which lost 4 bases and 8 bases, there was a span of 18 bases. CDR1 and CDR2 (germline): SNHLY, FYNNEI. CDR3 length equals 15 residues. In DNA form, the CDR3 reads TGTGCCAGCAGTGTAGCGGGGGGGGCAGGGAAGCCCCAGCATTTT. Residues: CASSVAGGAGKPQHF.

The chain links TRBV6-5 to TRBJ1-5, with TRBD1 identical over 11 bases. The CDR3 totals 14 residues. J was trimmed by 2 bases and V by 6 bases; bases with no gene match: 0. Germline lookup yields CDR1 MNHEY and CDR2 SVGAGI. The CDR3 reads CASRGQGGNQPQHF. CDR3 nucleotides: TGTGCCAGCAGGGGACAGGGGGGCAATCAGCCCCAGCATTTT.

A word on this clone: A read error may produce the germline difference seen at one junction end. V is TRBV7-7 and J is TRBJ2-5, with 8 bases identical to TRBD2. The CDR3 extends over 15 amino acids. The germline V gene encodes CDR1 SSHAT and CDR2 FNYEAQ (reference sequence). Here the CDR3 reads CASSPKGLAGETQYF. DNA of the CDR3: TGTGCTAGCAGCCCTAAAGGACTAGCCGGCGAGACCCAGTACTTC.

CDR3 nucleotides: TGTGCCAGCAGCAACGACAACAATGAGCAGTTCTTC. This codes for CASSNDNNEQFF. J is TRBJ2-1 and V is TRBV11-3; D gene unclear. The CDR3 is 12 residues long. Germline V lookup: CDR1 SGHNT, CDR2 YENEEA. The V end lost 5 bases, the J end lost 5 bases, and 7 bases lay between the germline ends.

This rearrangement joins TRBV11-3 to TRBJ2-3; TRBD2 is a possible D gene (5 bases). The CDR3 is made up of 12 amino acids. In germline, CDR1 is SGHNT, CDR2 YENEEA. Deletions cut 6 bases from V and 5 bases from J, with 9 bases between. The CDR3 reads CASSPRGDTQYF. The CDR3 bases are TGTGCCAGCAGTCCCCGGGGAGATACGCAGTATTTT.

The J gene is TRBJ2-7, the V gene TRBV12-5; TRBD2 matches at 8 bases. Germline-derived CDR1 and CDR2 are LGHNT and FRNRAP. Trimming at V came to 7 bases and at J to 0 bases, leaving 8 bases not matched to a gene. This CDR3 is 15 amino acids long. The CDR3 DNA sequence: TGTGCTAGTGCTCTGGTAGCGGGGCTCTCCTACGAGCAGTACTTC. It specifies CASALVAGLSYEQYF.

The rearrangement links TRBV19 to TRBJ2-1; D is uncertain. This CDR3 spans 15 amino acids. The V and J ends lost 1 base and 2 bases respectively, with 9 bases between them. Germline CDR1 reads LNHDA; CDR2 reads SQIVND (reference sequence). The CDR3 DNA reads as TGTGCCAGTAGTATAGCGGGTGGAACCTACAATGAGCAGTTCTTC. Translated, it gives CASSIAGGTYNEQFF.

The V gene is TRBV11-1, the J gene TRBJ1-2; maybe TRBD1 (6 bases). Germline CDR1 reads SGHAT; CDR2 reads FQDESV (reference sequence). V was cut by 5 bases and J by 2 bases, with 9 bases left in between. The CDR3 is made up of 13 amino acids. CDR3 sequence: CASSKDRNYGYTF. In nucleotides, the CDR3 is TGTGCCAGCAGCAAGGACAGAAACTATGGCTACACCTTC.

The chain couples TRBV25-1 to TRBJ2-7; D perhaps matches TRBD1 (5 bases). Between the trimmed V and J ends, which lost 5 bases and 4 bases, there was a span of 12 bases. The germline gives CDR1 MGHDK, CDR2 SYGVNS. There are 13 residues in the CDR3. Here the CDR3 reads CASSSQGWYEQYF. Here the CDR3 DNA reads TGTGCCAGCAGTTCCCAGGGTTGGTACGAGCAGTACTTC.

This chain links TRBV13 with TRBJ2-1; a possible D gene is TRBD1 (5 bases). Trimming cost V 3 bases and J 6 bases, with 12 bases left between them. This CDR3 has 14 amino acids. Germline CDR1 reads PRHDT; CDR2 reads FYEKMQ (reference sequence). The CDR3 region has the DNA TGTGCCAGCAGCTTTACCCGACAGCCCAATGAGCAGTTCTTC. Its protein is CASSFTRQPNEQFF.

The rearrangement links TRBV4-2 to TRBJ2-1; tentatively, D is TRBD1 (6 bases). The V end was cut by 3 bases, the J end by 4 bases, with 31 bases between. The CDR3 totals 21 residues. Germline CDR1 reads LGHNA; CDR2 reads YNFKEQ. CDR3 residues: CASSQYVFLGSQGWSYNEQFF. The CDR3, as DNA: TGTGCCAGCAGCCAGTATGTATTCCTGGGGTCCCAGGGGTGGTCGTACAATGAGCAGTTCTTC.

The chain links TRBV19 to TRBJ2-1; D unclear. V lost 1 base and J 3 bases, leaving 7 bases between the germline ends. The CDR3 runs 14 residues. The germline V gene encodes CDR1 LNHDA and CDR2 SQIVND (reference sequence). The CDR3 DNA is TGTGCCAGTAGTATAGTCCACTACTACAATGAGCAGTTCTTC. The encoded protein is CASSIVHYYNEQFF. Full variable domain (remainder filled in from reference TRBV19 and TRBJ2-1): DGGITQSPKYLFRKEGQNVTLSCEQNLNHDAMYWYRQDPGQGLRLIYYSQIVNDFQKGDIAEGYSVSREKKESFPLTVTSAQKNPTAFYLCASSIVHYYNEQFFGPGTRLTVL.

This clone came up once. The V call is TRBV4-1, the J call TRBJ2-7; 8 bases agree with TRBD1. The V and J ends lost 3 bases and 4 bases, in that order; junction bases with no gene match: 14. CDR3 length equals 17 residues. Germline V gives CDR1 MGHRA, CDR2 YSYEKL. The CDR3 sequence is CASSHPMGKQGEYEQYF. The CDR3 region has the DNA TGCGCCAGCAGCCATCCCATGGGAAAACAGGGGGAATACGAGCAGTACTTC.

V gene TRBV7-8 combines with J gene TRBJ1-6; possible D gene TRBD1, 6 bases. V was cut by 5 bases and J by 7 bases, with 9 bases left in between. From germline, CDR1 is SGHVS and CDR2 FQNEAQ. This CDR3 region has 13 residues. This chain's CDR3 is CASSAQGNSPLHF. DNA of the CDR3: TGTGCCAGCAGCGCTCAGGGGAATTCACCCCTCCACTTT.

The chain couples TRBV7-9 to TRBJ2-7; D unclear. Looked up from germline, CDR1 is SEHNR and CDR2 is FQNEAQ (reference sequence). V was pared by 7 bases and J by 2 bases, with 15 bases between. The CDR3 is 14 amino acids. CDR3 loop: CASTMSVIPYEQYF. DNA for the CDR3: TGTGCCAGCACCATGAGCGTTATCCCCTACGAGCAGTACTTC.